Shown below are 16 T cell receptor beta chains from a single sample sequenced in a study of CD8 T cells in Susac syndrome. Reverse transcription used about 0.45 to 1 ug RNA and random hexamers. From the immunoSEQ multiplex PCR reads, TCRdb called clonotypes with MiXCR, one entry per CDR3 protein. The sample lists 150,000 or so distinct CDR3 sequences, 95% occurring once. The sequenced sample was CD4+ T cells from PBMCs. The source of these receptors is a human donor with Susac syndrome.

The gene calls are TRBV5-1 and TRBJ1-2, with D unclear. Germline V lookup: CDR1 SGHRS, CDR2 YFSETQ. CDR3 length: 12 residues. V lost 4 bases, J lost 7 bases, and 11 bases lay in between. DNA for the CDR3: TGCGCCAGCAGCCCCACAGAACGTGGCTACACCTTC. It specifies CASSPTERGYTF.

The CDR3 region has the DNA TGTGCCAGCAGCGTAGACGTAATGAGGGACAGTAACACTGAAGCTTTCTTT. Translating gives CASSVDVMRDSNTEAFF. The chain uses TRBV9 and TRBJ1-1, with 7 nucleotides matching TRBD1. This CDR3 is 17 amino acids long. Germline V gene sequence: CDR1 SGDLS, CDR2 YYNGEE. Germline trimming cut 0 bases from V and 2 bases from J; bases unmatched to any gene: 10.

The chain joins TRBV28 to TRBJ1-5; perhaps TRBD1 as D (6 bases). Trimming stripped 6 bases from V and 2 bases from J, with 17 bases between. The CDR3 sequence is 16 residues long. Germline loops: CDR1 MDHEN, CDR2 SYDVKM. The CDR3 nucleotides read TGTGCCAGCAGACAGGGAGGGACGGGGGGCAATCAGCCCCAGCATTTT. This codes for CASRQGGTGGNQPQHF. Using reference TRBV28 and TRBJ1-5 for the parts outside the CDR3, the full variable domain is DVKVTQSSRYLVKRTGEKVFLECVQDMDHENMFWYRQDPGLGLRLIYFSYDVKMKEKGDIPEGYSVSREKKERFSLILESASTNQTSMYLCASRQGGTGGNQPQHFGDGTRLSIL.

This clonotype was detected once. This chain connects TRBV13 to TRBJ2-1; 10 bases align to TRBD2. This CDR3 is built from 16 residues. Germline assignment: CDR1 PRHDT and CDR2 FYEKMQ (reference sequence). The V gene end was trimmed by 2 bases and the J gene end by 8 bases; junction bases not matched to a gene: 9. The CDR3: CASSLNLAGVLDEQFF. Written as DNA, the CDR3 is TGTGCCAGCAGCTTAAATCTAGCGGGAGTACTCGATGAGCAGTTCTTC.

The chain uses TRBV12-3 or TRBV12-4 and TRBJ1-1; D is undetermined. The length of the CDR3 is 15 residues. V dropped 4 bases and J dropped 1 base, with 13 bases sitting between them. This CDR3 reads CASSSRTGRNTEAFF. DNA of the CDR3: TGTGCCAGCAGTTCCCGTACGGGCAGGAACACTGAAGCTTTCTTT.

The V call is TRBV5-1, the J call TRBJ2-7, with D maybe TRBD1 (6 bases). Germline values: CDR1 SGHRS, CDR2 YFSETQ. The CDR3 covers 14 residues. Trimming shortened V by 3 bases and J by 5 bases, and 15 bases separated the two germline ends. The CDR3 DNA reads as TGCGCCAGCAGCTCCACAGGGTTGCAGCACGAGCAGTACTTC. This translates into CASSSTGLQHEQYF.

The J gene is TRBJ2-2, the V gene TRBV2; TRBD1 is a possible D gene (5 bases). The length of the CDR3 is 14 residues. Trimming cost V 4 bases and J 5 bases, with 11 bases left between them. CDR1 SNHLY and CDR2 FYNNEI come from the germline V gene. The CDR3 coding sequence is TGTGCCAGCAGTGGGACAATGCGGACCGGGGAGCTGTTTTTT. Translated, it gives CASSGTMRTGELFF.

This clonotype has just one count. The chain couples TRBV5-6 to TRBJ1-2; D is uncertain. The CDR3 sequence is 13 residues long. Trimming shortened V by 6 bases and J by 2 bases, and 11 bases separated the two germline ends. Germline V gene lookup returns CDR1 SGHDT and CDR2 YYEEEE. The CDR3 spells CASNFVGNYGYTF. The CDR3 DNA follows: TGTGCCAGCAACTTTGTAGGAAACTATGGCTACACCTTC. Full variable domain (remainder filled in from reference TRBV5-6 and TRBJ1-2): DAGVTQSPTHLIKTRGQQVTLRCSPKSGHDTVSWYQQALGQGPQFIFQYYEEEERQRGNFPDRFSGHQFPNYSSELNVNALLLGDSALYLCASNFVGNYGYTFGSGTRLTVV.

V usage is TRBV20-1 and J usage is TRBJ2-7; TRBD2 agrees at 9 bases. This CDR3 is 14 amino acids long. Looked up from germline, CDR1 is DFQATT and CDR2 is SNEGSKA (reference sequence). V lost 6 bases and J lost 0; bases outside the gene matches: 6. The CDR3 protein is CSAYPGLASYEQYF. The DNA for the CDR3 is TGCAGTGCGTATCCGGGACTAGCCTCCTACGAGCAGTACTTC.

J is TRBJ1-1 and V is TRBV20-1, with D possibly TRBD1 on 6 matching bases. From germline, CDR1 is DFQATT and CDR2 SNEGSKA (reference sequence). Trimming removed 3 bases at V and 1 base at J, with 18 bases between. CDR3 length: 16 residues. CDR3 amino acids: CSASPWGAKGNTEAFF. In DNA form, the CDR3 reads TGCAGTGCTAGCCCCTGGGGGGCGAAGGGGAACACTGAAGCTTTCTTT.

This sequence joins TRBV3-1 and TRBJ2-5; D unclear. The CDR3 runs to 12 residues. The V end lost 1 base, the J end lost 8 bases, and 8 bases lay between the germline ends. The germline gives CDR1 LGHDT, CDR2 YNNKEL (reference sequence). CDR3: CASSQGDQTQYF. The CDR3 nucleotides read TGTGCCAGCAGCCAAGGTGACCAAACCCAGTACTTC.

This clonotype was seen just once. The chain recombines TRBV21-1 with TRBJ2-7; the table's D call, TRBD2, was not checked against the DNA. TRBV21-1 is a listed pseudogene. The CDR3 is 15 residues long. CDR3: CASSGLAGYSYEQYF. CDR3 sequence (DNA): TGTGCCAGCAGCGGACTAGCGGGTTACTCCTACGAGCAGTACTTC.

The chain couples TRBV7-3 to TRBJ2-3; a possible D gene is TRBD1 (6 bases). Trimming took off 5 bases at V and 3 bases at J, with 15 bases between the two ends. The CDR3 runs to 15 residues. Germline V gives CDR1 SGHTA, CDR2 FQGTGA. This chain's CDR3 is CASSKSGVGTDTQYF. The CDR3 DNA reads TGTGCCAGCAGCAAATCAGGGGTGGGGACAGATACGCAGTATTTT.

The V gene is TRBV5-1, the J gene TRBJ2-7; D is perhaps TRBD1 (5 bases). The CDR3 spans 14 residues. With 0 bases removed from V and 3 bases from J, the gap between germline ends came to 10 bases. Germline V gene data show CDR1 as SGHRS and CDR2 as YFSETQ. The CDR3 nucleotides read TGCGCCAGCAGCTTGGAGCAGGGTCTCTACGAGCAGTACTTC. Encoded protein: CASSLEQGLYEQYF. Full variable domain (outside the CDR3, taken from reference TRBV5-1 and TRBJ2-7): KAGVTQTPRYLIKTRGQQVTLSCSPISGHRSVSWYQQTPGQGLQFLFEYFSETQRNKGNFPGRFSGRQFSNSRSEMNVSTLELGDSALYLCASSLEQGLYEQYFGPGTRLTVT.

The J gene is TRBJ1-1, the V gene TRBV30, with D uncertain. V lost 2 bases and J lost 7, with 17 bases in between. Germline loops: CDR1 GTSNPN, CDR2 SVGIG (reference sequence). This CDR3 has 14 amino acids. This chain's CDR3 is CAWSIRFGSSEAFF. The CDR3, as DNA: TGTGCCTGGAGTATTCGGTTTGGGTCGAGTGAAGCTTTCTTT.

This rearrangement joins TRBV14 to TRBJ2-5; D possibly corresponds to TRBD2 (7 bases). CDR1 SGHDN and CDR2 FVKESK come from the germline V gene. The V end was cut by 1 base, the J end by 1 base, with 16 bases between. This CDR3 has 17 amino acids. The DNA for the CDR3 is TGTGCCAGCAGCCAAGGACGGCGGGGGCCTCTCCAAGAGACCCAGTACTTC. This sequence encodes CASSQGRRGPLQETQYF.